The sequence of this T cell receptor (beta chain) was determined in a study of beta chain features in type 1 diabetes. Points from the study as a whole: The VDJ junctions of type 1 diabetes patients carried fewer insertions and more deletions.

Isolated RNA was reverse transcribed in full, so expressed TCRB transcripts were sequenced. The average read count of naive, central memory and regulatory T cell samples was 3 million to 4 million. Some clones are missing from TCRdb's copy, which holds only in-frame ones; the method was immunoSEQ multiplex PCR. The profile shows about 180,000 clones, 13% of them singletons. Note on this clone: Its antigen is currently unknown.

The ends were cut back, 1 base at V and 8 bases at J, with 14 bases in the middle. The CDR3 has 14 amino acids. Germline lookup yields CDR1 SGHTA and CDR2 FQGNSA. The gene calls are TRBV7-2 and TRBJ1-2; a weak D match, TRBD1 (6 bases). The receptor comes from a woman aged 18-29 years in good health. The sample consisted of central memory CD4+ T cells from blood. DNA for the CDR3: TGTGCCAGCAGCTTAGTGAGGGACATCGTCGGCTACACCTTC. Residues: CASSLVRDIVGYTF.